These 24 T cell receptor beta chains came from one sample sequenced in a study of CXCR3-negative and CXCR3-positive naive CD8 T cells. Study observations and caveats: The study found more hydrophobic TRB CDR3s in CXCR3-positive naive cells than in CXCR3-negative naive cells.

The TRB cDNA libraries were prepared by 5' RACE with UMI labels. TCRdb derives one entry per CDR3 protein from the 5' RACE reads, leaving out DNA. The data include around 110,000 distinct CDR3 sequences; the top ten clones carry 0.38%. These receptors have no identified antigens. Source material: naive CXCR3+ CD8+ T cells from blood. Subset noted: CD45RO-CCR7+CD27+CD95- naive CD8+ T cells expressing CXCR3 (TNR3+). These receptors came from a human donor in good health. Some clones in this sample may be carry-over from other donors' samples.

V gene TRBV5-6 combines with J gene TRBJ2-7; TCRdb picks TRBD1, but there is no DNA to check that call. The CDR3 has 17 residues. CDR1 SGHDT and CDR2 YYEEEE come from the germline V gene. The CDR3 sequence: CASSRGSTGRSSYEQYF.

V and J are TRBV9 and TRBJ1-1; lacking DNA, the TRBD1 call made by TCRdb goes unchecked. The CDR3 contains 14 residues. Germline-derived CDR1 and CDR2 are SGDLS and YYNGEE. The CDR3 region is CASSGGTENTEAFF.

This sequence joins TRBV6-6 and TRBJ2-2; TCRdb names TRBD2, which stays unverified in the absence of DNA. CDR1 and CDR2 (germline): MNHNY, SVGAGI (reference sequence). This CDR3 contains 16 residues. CDR3 protein: CASSLSGRGDTGELFF.

The CDR3 loop is CASSRTGWNEQFF. This rearrangement joins TRBV7-9 to TRBJ2-1; TCRdb designates TRBD1, a call that cannot be tested without DNA. CDR1 is SEHNR and CDR2 is FQNEAQ in the germline V gene (reference sequence). The CDR3 is 13 residues long.

The gene calls are TRBV12-3 or TRBV12-4 and TRBJ2-1. CDR3 size: 12 residues. The CDR3: CASSLSLWVEFF.

V is TRBV9 and J is TRBJ2-7; lacking DNA, the TRBD1 call made by TCRdb goes unchecked. The CDR3 spans 16 residues. CDR1 is SGDLS, CDR2 YYNGEE, per germline. CDR3 amino acids: CASSVWGTGVNDEQYF.

The rearrangement uses TRBV6-1 and TRBJ2-1; TCRdb indicates TRBD1, and absent DNA this call remains unverified. The CDR3 covers 14 residues. Germline V gene sequence: CDR1 MNHNS, CDR2 SASEGT. CDR3 sequence: CAINDRDINNEQFF.

The J gene is TRBJ2-1, the V gene TRBV7-9; the TRBD2 assignment by TCRdb is unverifiable without DNA. This CDR3 has 20 amino acids. Germline CDR1 reads SEHNR; CDR2 reads FQNEAQ (reference sequence). CDR3 protein: CASSLGVAGGLAVPYNEQFF.

This chain joins TRBV7-6 and TRBJ1-1. CDR3 length: 12 amino acids. Germline V lookup: CDR1 SGHVS, CDR2 FNYEAQ. The CDR3 spells CASSSNGAEAFF.

The chain recombines TRBV28 with TRBJ2-1; TCRdb's D call of TRBD2 is untestable without DNA. The germline V gene has CDR1 MDHEN and CDR2 SYDVKM. CDR3 length: 17 amino acids. The CDR3 sequence is CASSFTPSAGGYNEQFF.

The chain links TRBV5-1 to TRBJ2-4; TCRdb calls TRBD1, which cannot be checked without DNA. The CDR3 consists of 14 residues. Germline CDR1 is SGHRS and CDR2 is YFSETQ. CDR3 amino acids: CASSLRQGRNIQYF.

The V and J genes are TRBV7-9 and TRBJ2-7; the TCRdb D gene call, TRBD2, has no DNA to confirm it. Germline CDR1 SEHNR, CDR2 FQNEAQ (reference sequence). The CDR3 is made up of 14 amino acids. CDR3 sequence: CASSSLAGPYEQYF.

The J gene is TRBJ2-3, the V gene TRBV29-1; the D call of TRBD1 rests on TCRdb alone, since no DNA is present to check it. The germline V gene encodes CDR1 SQVTM and CDR2 ANQGSEA. The CDR3 covers 15 residues. The CDR3 loop is CSVEDRGVGTDTRYF.

The chain is built from TRBV7-9 and TRBJ2-7; TCRdb's assignment of TRBD1 cannot be checked, as there is no DNA. The CDR3 is 12 residues long. CDR1 SEHNR and CDR2 FQNEAQ come from the germline V gene (reference sequence). CDR3: CASSFQGWEQYF.

The V and J genes are TRBV4-3 and TRBJ2-2. CDR1 and CDR2 from the germline V gene are LGHNA and YSLEER. The CDR3 consists of 13 residues. The CDR3 region is CASSPVYPGELFF.

The chain joins TRBV29-1 to TRBJ2-2. CDR1 and CDR2 (germline): SQVTM, ANQGSEA. The CDR3 sequence is 14 residues long. This chain's CDR3 is CSVESSGNTGELFF.

This sequence joins TRBV12-3 or TRBV12-4 and TRBJ2-1; TCRdb picks TRBD2, but there is no DNA to check that call. This CDR3 comprises 14 residues. The CDR3 sequence: CASSSGGSMGEQFF.

The chain combines TRBV7-9 with TRBJ2-7; the TCRdb D gene call, TRBD2, has no DNA to confirm it. Germline CDR1 SEHNR, CDR2 FQNEAQ (reference sequence). This CDR3 contains 14 residues. CDR3: CASSLGGLVYEQYF.

This chain uses TRBV7-9 with TRBJ1-2; TCRdb lists TRBD1, though no DNA is available to test this call. Germline CDR1 SEHNR, CDR2 FQNEAQ (reference sequence). The CDR3 runs 14 residues. CDR3 protein: CASSLGEGYYGYTF.

The gene calls are TRBV7-2 and TRBJ2-3; absent DNA, TCRdb's TRBD1 call cannot be checked. The germline V gene encodes CDR1 SGHTA and CDR2 FQGNSA. There are 15 residues in the CDR3. CDR3 in amino acids: CASSPGTASTDTQYF.

CDR3 amino acids: CASSQAPDRATDTQYF. The rearrangement uses TRBV6-5 and TRBJ2-3; with no DNA, the TCRdb D assignment of TRBD1 cannot be verified. The CDR3 contains 16 residues. Germline V CDR1 and CDR2: MNHEY, SVGAGI.

The rearrangement joins TRBV5-1 to TRBJ2-1; TCRdb outputs TRBD1, but without DNA this stays unchecked. The CDR3 consists of 13 residues. Germline V gives CDR1 SGHRS, CDR2 YFSETQ. The CDR3 loop is CASSPLFPGEQFF. Full variable domain (missing parts from reference TRBV5-1 and TRBJ2-1): KAGVTQTPRYLIKTRGQQVTLSCSPISGHRSVSWYQQTPGQGLQFLFEYFSETQRNKGNFPGRFSGRQFSNSRSEMNVSTLELGDSALYLCASSPLFPGEQFFGPGTRLTVL.

The chain uses TRBV30 and TRBJ2-5; TCRdb's D call of TRBD2 is untestable without DNA. The V gene's germline CDR1 is GTSNPN and CDR2 SVGIG (reference sequence). The length of the CDR3 is 14 residues. CDR3 protein: CAWSGLADEETQYF.

V usage is TRBV4-1 and J usage is TRBJ1-4. The germline V gene encodes CDR1 MGHRA and CDR2 YSYEKL. CDR3 size: 16 residues. CDR3 sequence reads: CASSPRHGATNEKLFF.